This T cell receptor (beta chain) is drawn from a study of shared clonotypes between healthy human individuals. The run depth of the assay was deep. TCRdb's table, derived via immunoSEQ multiplex PCR, lists solely in-frame clones and lacks some. The table lists 550,000 to 800,000 clones, 80% to 95% of them singletons. Specimen: memory CD8+ T cells from PBMCs. The subset is: CD45RO+ cells pooled with CCR7-negative TemRA cells. The sequence came from a man aged 18 to 30 in good health. Some clones in this sample may be carry-over from other donors' samples.

The CDR3 coding sequence is TGTGCCAGCAGCTCCGGTCCGGGGGGGGTCTACGAGCAGTACTTC. Residues: CASSSGPGGVYEQYF. The rearrangement links TRBV7-9 to TRBJ2-7; TRBD2 agrees at 8 bases. Germline trimming cut 4 bases from V and 3 bases from J; bases unmatched to any gene: 8. The CDR3 is 15 amino acids. In germline, CDR1 is SEHNR, CDR2 FQNEAQ (reference sequence).